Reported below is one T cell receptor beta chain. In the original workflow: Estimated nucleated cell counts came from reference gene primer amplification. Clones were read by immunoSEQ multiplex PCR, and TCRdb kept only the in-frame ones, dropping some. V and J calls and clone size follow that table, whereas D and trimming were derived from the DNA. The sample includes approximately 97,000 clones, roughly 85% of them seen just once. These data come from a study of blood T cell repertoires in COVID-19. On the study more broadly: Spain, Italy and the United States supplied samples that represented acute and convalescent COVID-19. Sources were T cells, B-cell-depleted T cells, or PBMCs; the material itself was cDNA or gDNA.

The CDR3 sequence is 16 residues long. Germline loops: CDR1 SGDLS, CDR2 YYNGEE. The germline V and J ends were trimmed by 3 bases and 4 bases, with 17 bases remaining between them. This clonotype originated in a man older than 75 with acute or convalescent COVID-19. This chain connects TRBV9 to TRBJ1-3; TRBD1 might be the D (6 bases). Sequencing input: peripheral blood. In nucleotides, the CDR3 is TGTGCCAGCAGCGCCCTTGGCGGGGGGCTCGGAAACACCATATATTTT. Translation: CASSALGGGLGNTIYF.